The clone carrying this T cell receptor beta chain was seen only once. Sequencing used immunoSEQ multiplex PCR; TCRdb keeps in-frame clones, though not all of them. The table lists hundreds of thousands of clones, roughly 90% of them singletons. These data originate in a study of blood T cell repertoires in COVID-19. V shed 5 bases and J 4 bases; nucleotides not matched to a gene: 7. Germline-derived CDR1 and CDR2 are SEHNR and FQNEAQ (reference sequence). CDR3 length equals 14 residues. The receptor's source is a woman aged 65 to 85 with COVID-19, enrolled during active disease. V and J are TRBV7-9 and TRBJ1-2, with TRBD1 matching 7 bases. The sequencing input was peripheral blood. DNA of the CDR3: TGTGCCAGCAGCGGGCTAGGACAGGCCTATGGCTACACCTTC. It is translated as CASSGLGQAYGYTF. The full variable domain, rest sourced from reference TRBV7-9 and TRBJ1-2, is DTGVSQNPRHKITKRGQNVTFRCDPISEHNRLYWYRQTLGQGPEFLTYFQNEAQLEKSRLLSDRFSAERPKGSFSTLEIQRTEQGDSAMYLCASSGLGQAYGYTFGSGTRLTVV.